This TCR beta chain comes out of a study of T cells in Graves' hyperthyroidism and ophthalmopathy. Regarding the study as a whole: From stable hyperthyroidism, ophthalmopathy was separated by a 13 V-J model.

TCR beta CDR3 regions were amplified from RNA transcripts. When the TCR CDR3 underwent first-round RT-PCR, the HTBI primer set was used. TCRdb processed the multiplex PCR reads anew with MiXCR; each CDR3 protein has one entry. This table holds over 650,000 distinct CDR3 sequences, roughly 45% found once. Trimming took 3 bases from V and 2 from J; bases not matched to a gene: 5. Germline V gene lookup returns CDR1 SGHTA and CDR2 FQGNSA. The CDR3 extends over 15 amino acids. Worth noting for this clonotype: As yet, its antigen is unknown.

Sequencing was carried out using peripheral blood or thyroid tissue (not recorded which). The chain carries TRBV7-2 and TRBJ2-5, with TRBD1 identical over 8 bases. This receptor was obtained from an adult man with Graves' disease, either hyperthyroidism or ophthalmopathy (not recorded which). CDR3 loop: CASSFRDRWQETQYF. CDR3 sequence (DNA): TGTGCCAGCAGCTTCCGGGACAGGTGGCAAGAGACCCAGTACTTC.